This TCR beta chain was identified during a study of T cell responses to AZD1222 COVID-19 vaccine. Study-wide results and caveats: Spike-specific TCR breadth and depth grew following two AZD1222 doses. Repertoires in all cases were sampled only once the peak T cell response had passed. Among vaccine-associated CD4 TCRs, coverage spanned spike, with dominance at 160-218 and 743-854.

This table comes from immunoSEQ multiplex PCR, and its TCRdb copy is limited to in-frame clones, with some not included. This table has 150,000 or so clones, 85% to 95% appearing once. Germline CDR1 reads PRHDT; CDR2 reads FYEKMQ (reference sequence). The junction had 9 bases not matched to a gene; V was cut back by 6 bases and J by 5 bases. This CDR3 region has 14 residues. About this clone: Its antigen is undetermined.

The TCR originated in an adult in good health. The chain couples TRBV13 to TRBJ2-7; 8 positions agree with TRBD2. The input for sequencing was peripheral blood, taken on day 0 of AZD1222 vaccination. The CDR3 sequence: CASRAIAGPNEQYF. In DNA, the CDR3 is TGTGCCAGCAGGGCCATAGCGGGGCCAAACGAGCAGTACTTC.